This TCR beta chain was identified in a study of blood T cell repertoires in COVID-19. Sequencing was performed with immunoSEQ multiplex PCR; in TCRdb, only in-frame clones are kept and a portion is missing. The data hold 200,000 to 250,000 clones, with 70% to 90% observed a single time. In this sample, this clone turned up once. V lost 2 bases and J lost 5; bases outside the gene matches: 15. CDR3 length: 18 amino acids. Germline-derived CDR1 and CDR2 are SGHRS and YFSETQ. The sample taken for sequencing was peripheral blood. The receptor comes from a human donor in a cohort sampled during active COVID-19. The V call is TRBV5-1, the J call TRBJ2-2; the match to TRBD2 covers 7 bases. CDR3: CASSFSIPAGESTGELFF. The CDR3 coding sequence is TGCGCCAGCAGCTTTTCGATCCCCGCGGGAGAGTCGACCGGGGAGCTGTTTTTT.